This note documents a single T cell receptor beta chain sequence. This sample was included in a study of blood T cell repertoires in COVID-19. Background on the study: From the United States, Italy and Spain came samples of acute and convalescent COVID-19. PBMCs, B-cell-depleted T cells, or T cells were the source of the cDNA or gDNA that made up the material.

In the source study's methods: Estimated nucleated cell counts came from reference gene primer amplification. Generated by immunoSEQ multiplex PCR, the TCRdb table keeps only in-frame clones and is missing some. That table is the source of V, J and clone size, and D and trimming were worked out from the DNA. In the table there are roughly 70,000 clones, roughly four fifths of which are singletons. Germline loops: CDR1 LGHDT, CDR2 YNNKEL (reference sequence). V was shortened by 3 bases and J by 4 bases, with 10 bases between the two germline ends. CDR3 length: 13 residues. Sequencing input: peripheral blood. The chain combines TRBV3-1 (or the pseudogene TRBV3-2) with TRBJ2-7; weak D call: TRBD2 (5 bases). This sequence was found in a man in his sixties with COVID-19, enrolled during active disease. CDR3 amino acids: CASSQTDFYEQYF. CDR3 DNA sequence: TGTGCCAGCAGCCAGACGGACTTTTACGAGCAGTACTTC.